Listed here is a single T cell receptor beta chain. Assay: immunoSEQ multiplex PCR; the TCRdb copy retains only in-frame clones and omits some. The data contain some 130,000 clones, approximately 90% of them singletons. The data originate from a study of control samples from healthy donors and cancer patients. The CDR3 loop spans 16 amino acids. The germline V gene encodes CDR1 MGHRA and CDR2 YSYEKL. V gave up 1 base and J gave up 9 bases; unmatched junction bases: 7. Specimen: blood. The TCR was taken from a woman aged 45-60 years in good health. V gene TRBV4-1 combines with J gene TRBJ2-1; 12 bases line up with TRBD2. CDR3 in amino acids: CASSQVTSGGQVEQFF. The CDR3 DNA reads TGCGCCAGCAGCCAAGTAACTAGCGGGGGGCAGGTTGAGCAGTTCTTC.